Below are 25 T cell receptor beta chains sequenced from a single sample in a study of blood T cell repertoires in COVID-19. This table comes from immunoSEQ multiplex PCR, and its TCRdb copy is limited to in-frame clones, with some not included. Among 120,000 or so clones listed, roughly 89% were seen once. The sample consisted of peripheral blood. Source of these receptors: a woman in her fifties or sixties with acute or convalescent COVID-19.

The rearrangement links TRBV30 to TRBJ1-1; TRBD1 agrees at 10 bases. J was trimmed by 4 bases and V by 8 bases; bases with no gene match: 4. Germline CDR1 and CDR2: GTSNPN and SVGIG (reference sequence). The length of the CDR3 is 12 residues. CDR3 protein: CAQDRGATEAFF. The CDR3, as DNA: TGTGCCCAGGACAGGGGGGCCACTGAAGCTTTCTTT.

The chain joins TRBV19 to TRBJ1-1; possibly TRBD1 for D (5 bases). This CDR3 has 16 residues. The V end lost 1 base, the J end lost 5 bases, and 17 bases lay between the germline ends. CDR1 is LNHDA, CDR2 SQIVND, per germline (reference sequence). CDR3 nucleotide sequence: TGTGCCAGTAGTATAGGGGGCCCGGGGGTCAGGACTGAAGCTTTCTTT. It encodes CASSIGGPGVRTEAFF. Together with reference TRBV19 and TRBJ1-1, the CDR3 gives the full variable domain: DGGITQSPKYLFRKEGQNVTLSCEQNLNHDAMYWYRQDPGQGLRLIYYSQIVNDFQKGDIAEGYSVSREKKESFPLTVTSAQKNPTAFYLCASSIGGPGVRTEAFFGQGTRLTVV.

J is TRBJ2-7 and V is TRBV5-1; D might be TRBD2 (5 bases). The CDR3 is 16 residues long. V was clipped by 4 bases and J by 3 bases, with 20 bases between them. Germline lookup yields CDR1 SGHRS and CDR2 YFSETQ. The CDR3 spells CASSPRTWESSYEQYF. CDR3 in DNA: TGCGCCAGCAGCCCGCGGACGTGGGAGAGTAGCTACGAGCAGTACTTC.

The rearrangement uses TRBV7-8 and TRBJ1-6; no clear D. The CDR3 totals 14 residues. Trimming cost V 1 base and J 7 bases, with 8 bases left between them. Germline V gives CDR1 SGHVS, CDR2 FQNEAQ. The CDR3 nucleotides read TGTGCCAGCAGCTTAGATATAGAGAATTCACCCCTCCACTTT. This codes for CASSLDIENSPLHF.

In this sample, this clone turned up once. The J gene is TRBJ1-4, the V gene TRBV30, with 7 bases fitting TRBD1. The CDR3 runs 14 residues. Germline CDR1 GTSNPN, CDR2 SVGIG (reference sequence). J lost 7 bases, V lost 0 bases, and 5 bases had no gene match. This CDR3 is CAWSVEGAGEKLFF. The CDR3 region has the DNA TGTGCCTGGAGTGTAGAGGGGGCTGGTGAAAAACTGTTTTTT.

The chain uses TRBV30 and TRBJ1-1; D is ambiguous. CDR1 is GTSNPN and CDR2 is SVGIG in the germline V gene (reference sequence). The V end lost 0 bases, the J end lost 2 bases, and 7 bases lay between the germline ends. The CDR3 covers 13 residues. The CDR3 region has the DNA TGTGCCTGGAGTGTATCTTCCAACACTGAAGCTTTCTTT. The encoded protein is CAWSVSSNTEAFF. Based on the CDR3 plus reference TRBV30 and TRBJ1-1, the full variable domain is SQTIHQWPATLVQPVGSPLSLECTVEGTSNPNLYWYRQAAGRGLQLLFYSVGIGQISSEVPQNLSASRPQDRQFILSSKKLLLSDSGFYLCAWSVSSNTEAFFGQGTRLTVV.

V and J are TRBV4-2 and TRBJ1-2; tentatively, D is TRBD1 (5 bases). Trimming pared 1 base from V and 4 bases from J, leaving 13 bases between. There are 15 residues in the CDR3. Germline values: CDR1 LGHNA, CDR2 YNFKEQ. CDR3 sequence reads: CASSQGPTEAYGYTF. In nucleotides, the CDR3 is TGTGCCAGCAGCCAAGGGCCGACAGAAGCCTATGGCTACACCTTC.

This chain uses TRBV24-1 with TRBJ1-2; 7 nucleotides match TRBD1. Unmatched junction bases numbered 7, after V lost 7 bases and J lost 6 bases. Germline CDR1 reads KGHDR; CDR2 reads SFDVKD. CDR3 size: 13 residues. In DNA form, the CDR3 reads TGTGCCACCAGCGACAGGGAATACGATGGCTACACCTTC. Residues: CATSDREYDGYTF.

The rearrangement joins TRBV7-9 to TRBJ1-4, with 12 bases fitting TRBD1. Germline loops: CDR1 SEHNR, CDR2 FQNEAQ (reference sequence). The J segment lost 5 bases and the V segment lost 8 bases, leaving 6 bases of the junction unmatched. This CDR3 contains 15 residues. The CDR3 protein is CASGGTGGFNEKLFF. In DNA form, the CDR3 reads TGTGCCAGCGGGGGGACAGGGGGCTTCAATGAAAAACTGTTTTTT.

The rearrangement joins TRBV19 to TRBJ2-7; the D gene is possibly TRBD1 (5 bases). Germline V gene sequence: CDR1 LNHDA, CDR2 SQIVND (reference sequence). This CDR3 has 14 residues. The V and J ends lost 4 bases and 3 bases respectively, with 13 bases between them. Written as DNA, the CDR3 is TGTGCCAGTAGTAAGGATGGGGCGTTCTACGAGCAGTACTTC. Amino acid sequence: CASSKDGAFYEQYF.

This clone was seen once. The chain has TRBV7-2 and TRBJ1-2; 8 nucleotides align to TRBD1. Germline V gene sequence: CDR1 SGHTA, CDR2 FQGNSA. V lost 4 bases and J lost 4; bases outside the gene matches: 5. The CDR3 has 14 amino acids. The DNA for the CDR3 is TGTGCCAGCAGCTCCACAGGGGGAGGCTATGGCTACACCTTC. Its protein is CASSSTGGGYGYTF.

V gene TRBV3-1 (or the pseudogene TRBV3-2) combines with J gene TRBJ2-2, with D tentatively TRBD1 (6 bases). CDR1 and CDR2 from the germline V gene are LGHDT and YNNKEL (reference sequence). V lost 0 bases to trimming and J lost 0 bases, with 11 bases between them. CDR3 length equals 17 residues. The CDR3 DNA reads TGTGCCAGCAGCCAAGAAATCCGGGACACGAACACCGGGGAGCTGTTTTTT. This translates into CASSQEIRDTNTGELFF.

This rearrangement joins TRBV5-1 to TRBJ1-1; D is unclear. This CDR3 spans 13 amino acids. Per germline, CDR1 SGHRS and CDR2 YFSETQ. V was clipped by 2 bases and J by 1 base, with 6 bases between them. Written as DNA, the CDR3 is TGCGCCAGCAGCTTAACGGGGAACACTGAAGCTTTCTTT. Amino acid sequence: CASSLTGNTEAFF.

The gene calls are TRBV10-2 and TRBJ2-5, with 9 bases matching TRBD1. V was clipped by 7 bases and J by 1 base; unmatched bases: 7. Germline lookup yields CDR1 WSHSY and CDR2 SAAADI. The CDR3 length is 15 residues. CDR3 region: CASTRDRDAQETQYF. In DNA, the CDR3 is TGCGCCAGCACCAGGGACAGGGATGCCCAAGAGACCCAGTACTTC.

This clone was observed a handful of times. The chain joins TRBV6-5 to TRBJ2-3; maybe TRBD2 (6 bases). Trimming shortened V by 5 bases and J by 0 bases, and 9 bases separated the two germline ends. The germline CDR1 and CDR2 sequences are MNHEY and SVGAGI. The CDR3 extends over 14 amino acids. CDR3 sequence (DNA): TGTGCCAGCAGTCGGGACTGGAGCACAGATACGCAGTATTTT. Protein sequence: CASSRDWSTDTQYF.

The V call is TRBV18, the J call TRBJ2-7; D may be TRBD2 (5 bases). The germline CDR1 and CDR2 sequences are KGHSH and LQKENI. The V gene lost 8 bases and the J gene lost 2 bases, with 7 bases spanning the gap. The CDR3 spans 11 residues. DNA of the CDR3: TGTGCCAGCGCCGGGACCTACGAGCAGTACTTC. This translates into CASAGTYEQYF.

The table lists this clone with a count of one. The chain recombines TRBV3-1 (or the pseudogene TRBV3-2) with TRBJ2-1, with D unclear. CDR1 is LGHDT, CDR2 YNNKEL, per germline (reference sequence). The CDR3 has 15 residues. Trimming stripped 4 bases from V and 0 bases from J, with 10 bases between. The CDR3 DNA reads TGTGCCAGCAGCCCATTCGTCAGCTCCTACAATGAGCAGTTCTTC. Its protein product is CASSPFVSSYNEQFF.

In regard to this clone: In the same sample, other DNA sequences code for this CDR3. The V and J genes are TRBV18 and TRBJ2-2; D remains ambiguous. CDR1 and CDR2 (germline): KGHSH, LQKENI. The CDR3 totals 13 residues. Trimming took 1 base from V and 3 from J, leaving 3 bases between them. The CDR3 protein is CASSPRDTGELFF. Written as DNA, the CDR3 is TGTGCCAGCTCACCACGAGACACCGGGGAGCTGTTTTTT.

The CDR3 bases are TGTGCCAGCAGCTGGGGGACTAGCGGGGGCACAGATACGCAGTATTTT. Translated: CASSWGTSGGTDTQYF. The chain uses TRBV5-5 and TRBJ2-3, with 13 nucleotides matching TRBD2. Germline CDR1 is SGHKS and CDR2 is YYEKEE (reference sequence). V was pared by 3 bases and J by 1 base, with 2 bases of the junction left unmatched. The CDR3 spans 16 residues.

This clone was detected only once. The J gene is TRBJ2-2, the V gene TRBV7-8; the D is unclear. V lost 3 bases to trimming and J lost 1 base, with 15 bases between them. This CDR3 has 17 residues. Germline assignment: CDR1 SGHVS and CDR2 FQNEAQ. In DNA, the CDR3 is TGTGCCAGCAGCTTGGTGGCCCATCCTGGGAACACCGGGGAGCTGTTTTTT. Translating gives CASSLVAHPGNTGELFF.

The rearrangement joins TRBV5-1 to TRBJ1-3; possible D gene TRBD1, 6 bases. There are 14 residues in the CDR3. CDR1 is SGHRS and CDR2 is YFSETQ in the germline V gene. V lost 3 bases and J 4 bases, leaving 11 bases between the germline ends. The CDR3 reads CASSYTGLGNTIYF. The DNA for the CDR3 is TGCGCCAGCAGCTACACAGGGTTAGGAAACACCATATATTTT.

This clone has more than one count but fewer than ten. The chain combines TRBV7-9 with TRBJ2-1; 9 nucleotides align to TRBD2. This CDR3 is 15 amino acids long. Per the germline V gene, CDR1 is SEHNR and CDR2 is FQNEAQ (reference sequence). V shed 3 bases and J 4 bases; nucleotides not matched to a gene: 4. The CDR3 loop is CASSFLAGRYNEQFF. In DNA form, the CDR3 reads TGTGCCAGCAGCTTTCTAGCGGGGAGATACAATGAGCAGTTCTTC. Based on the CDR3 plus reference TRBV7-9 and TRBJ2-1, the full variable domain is DTGVSQNPRHKITKRGQNVTFRCDPISEHNRLYWYRQTLGQGPEFLTYFQNEAQLEKSRLLSDRFSAERPKGSFSTLEIQRTEQGDSAMYLCASSFLAGRYNEQFFGPGTRLTVL.

CDR3 sequence reads: CASSIDVDRGHGGNSPLHF. The CDR3 DNA reads as TGTGCCAGTAGTATAGACGTCGACAGGGGCCATGGGGGTAACTCACCCCTCCACTTT. The chain links TRBV19 to TRBJ1-6; 8 bases fit TRBD1. V dropped 0 bases and J dropped 10; count of bases not matched to a gene: 17. Germline V gene sequence: CDR1 LNHDA, CDR2 SQIVND (reference sequence). This CDR3 is built from 19 residues. The complete variable domain, with remaining parts taken from reference TRBV19 and TRBJ1-6, reads DGGITQSPKYLFRKEGQNVTLSCEQNLNHDAMYWYRQDPGQGLRLIYYSQIVNDFQKGDIAEGYSVSREKKESFPLTVTSAQKNPTAFYLCASSIDVDRGHGGNSPLHFGNGTRLTVT.

The CDR3 reads CASTFAVDRGHAGELFF. The CDR3 DNA follows: TGTGCCAGCACCTTTGCGGTTGACAGGGGGCATGCCGGGGAGCTGTTTTTT. The rearrangement joins TRBV5-8 to TRBJ2-2, with TRBD1 identical over 10 bases. The CDR3 length is 17 residues. Germline values: CDR1 SGHTS, CDR2 YDEGEE. V lost 6 bases and J lost 6; bases outside the gene matches: 14.

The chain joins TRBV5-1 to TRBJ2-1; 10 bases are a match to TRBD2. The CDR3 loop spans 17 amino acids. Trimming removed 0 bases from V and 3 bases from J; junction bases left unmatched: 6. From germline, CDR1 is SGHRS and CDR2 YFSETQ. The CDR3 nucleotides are TGCGCCAGCAGCTTGGGGTTAGCGGGAGGATACTACAATGAGCAGTTCTTC. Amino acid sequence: CASSLGLAGGYYNEQFF.